The clone carrying this TCR beta chain was seen a handful of times. Study processing details: Reference gene primer amplification gave estimated nucleated cell counts. Sequencing used immunoSEQ multiplex PCR; TCRdb keeps in-frame clones, though not all of them. That table gives V, J and clone size, and the DNA gave D and trimming. Of some 240,000 clones detected, around 90% appear once; the ten largest clones hold approximately 7.5%. This entry belongs to a study of blood T cell repertoires in COVID-19. Background on the study: The samples span acute and convalescent COVID-19 from the United States, Italy and Spain. PBMCs, B-cell-depleted T cells, or T cells provided the cDNA or gDNA that made up the material.

V lost 4 bases and J lost 1, with 14 bases in between. The germline gives CDR1 SGHRS, CDR2 YFSETQ. The CDR3 extends over 15 amino acids. The sequence was obtained from a man aged 55-75 years who had recovered from COVID-19. Sequencing was done on a sample of peripheral blood. The chain couples TRBV5-1 to TRBJ1-1; D uncertain. DNA of the CDR3: TGCGCCAGCAGCCTTAGCACCCGGGGGAACACTGAAGCTTTCTTT. It is translated as CASSLSTRGNTEAFF.